The next 5 T cell receptor beta chains were all read from a single sample in a study of CD8+ T cells in alopecia areata. Once RNA had been extracted, it was reverse transcribed into cDNA to act as the sequencing template. Here immunoSEQ multiplex PCR was the method, and the copy in TCRdb shows in-frame clones only, minus some. In the table there are about 180,000 clones, around 63% of which are singletons. Source: CD4+ T cells sorted from blood, taken at week 0. The origin of the receptors is a human donor with alopecia areata.

This clone was seen a few times. The chain has TRBV29-1 and TRBJ2-7, with D possibly TRBD2 on 5 matching bases. This CDR3 comprises 12 residues. Germline V CDR1 and CDR2: SQVTM, ANQGSEA. Trimming took off 5 bases at V and 2 bases at J, with 10 bases between the two ends. In DNA form, the CDR3 reads TGCAGCGTTCGAGGGTCCCCCTACGAGCAGTACTTC. Translation gives CSVRGSPYEQYF.

The rearrangement uses TRBV5-1 and TRBJ1-1, with 7 bases fitting TRBD1. Germline loops: CDR1 SGHRS, CDR2 YFSETQ. Germline trimming cut 4 bases from V and 6 bases from J; bases unmatched to any gene: 12. The CDR3 sequence is 15 residues long. Written as DNA, the CDR3 is TGCGCCAGCAGCGGAAGGGACAGAGGGGACGCTGAAGCTTTCTTT. As protein: CASSGRDRGDAEAFF.

The J gene is TRBJ1-1, the V gene TRBV30; D is unclear. The V gene's germline CDR1 is GTSNPN and CDR2 SVGIG (reference sequence). Between the trimmed V and J ends, which lost 4 bases and 0 bases, there was a span of 12 bases. This CDR3 region has 14 residues. CDR3 region: CAWKSFGLNTEAFF. The CDR3 DNA is TGTGCCTGGAAGAGTTTCGGGCTGAACACTGAAGCTTTCTTT.

The V gene is TRBV15, the J gene TRBJ2-7; D remains ambiguous. Germline V gives CDR1 LNHNV, CDR2 YYDKDF (reference sequence). The V and J ends lost 5 bases and 0 bases respectively, with 14 bases between them. The CDR3 has 15 residues. This CDR3 reads CATSEYKSGSYEQYF. The CDR3 region has the DNA TGTGCCACCAGCGAGTACAAATCGGGCTCCTACGAGCAGTACTTC.

The chain links TRBV30 to TRBJ1-2; D unclear. Trimming cost V 0 bases and J 8 bases, with 13 bases left between them. The CDR3 covers 13 residues. CDR1 is GTSNPN, CDR2 SVGIG, per germline (reference sequence). The CDR3 nucleotides read TGTGCCTGGAGTGTAGTCGGTCCGGGGGGCTACACCTTC. Translating gives CAWSVVGPGGYTF.